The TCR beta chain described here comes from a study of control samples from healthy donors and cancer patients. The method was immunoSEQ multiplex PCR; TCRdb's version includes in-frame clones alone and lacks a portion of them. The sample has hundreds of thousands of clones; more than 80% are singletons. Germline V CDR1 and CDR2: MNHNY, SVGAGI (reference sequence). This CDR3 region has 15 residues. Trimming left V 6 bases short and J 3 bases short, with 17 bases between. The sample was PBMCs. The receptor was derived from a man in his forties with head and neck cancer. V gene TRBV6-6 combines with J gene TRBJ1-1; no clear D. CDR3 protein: CASRRDGRGDTEAFF. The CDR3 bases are TGTGCCAGCAGACGCGACGGGAGAGGAGACACTGAAGCTTTCTTT.